What follows are 16 T cell receptor beta chains derived from one specimen sequenced in a study of blood T cell repertoires in COVID-19. Using immunoSEQ multiplex PCR, the repertoire was profiled, and TCRdb retains in-frame clones only, with some absent. The table has approximately 110,000 clones, over 75% seen once. Sequencing was performed on peripheral blood. Receptors originate from a man aged 50-59 years with acute or convalescent COVID-19.

This clone was seen a single time. V is TRBV18 and J is TRBJ2-1; a possible D gene is TRBD2 (5 bases). Trimming shortened V by 6 bases and J by 0 bases, and 12 bases separated the two germline ends. This CDR3 region has 15 residues. CDR1 is KGHSH and CDR2 is LQKENI in the germline V gene. The CDR3 region is CASSPAEISYNEQFF. The CDR3 DNA is TGTGCCAGCTCCCCAGCGGAGATCTCCTACAATGAGCAGTTCTTC. Filled out from reference TRBV18 and TRBJ2-1, the complete variable domain reads NAGVMQNPRHLVRRRGQEARLRCSPMKGHSHVYWYRQLPEEGLKFMVYLQKENIIDESGMPKERFSAEFPKEGPSILRIQQVVRGDSAAYFCASSPAEISYNEQFFGPGTRLTVL.

This clone showed up just once. The rearrangement links TRBV6-5 to TRBJ1-4; D gene unclear. The ends were cut back, 0 bases at V and 7 bases at J, with 9 bases in the middle. This CDR3 has 14 amino acids. Germline CDR1 is MNHEY and CDR2 is SVGAGI. CDR3 DNA: TGTGCCAGCAGTTACTCCGGGAGAACTGAAAAACTGTTTTTT. This translates into CASSYSGRTEKLFF.

The V and J genes are TRBV5-4 and TRBJ1-2, with TRBD1 identical over 10 bases. V lost 2 bases to trimming and J lost 5 bases; unmatched junction nucleotides: 6. The CDR3 is 15 amino acids. Germline values: CDR1 SGHNT, CDR2 YYREEE (reference sequence). For the CDR3, the DNA is TGTGCCAGCAGCTTATCGGGACAGGGGATGTATGGCTACACCTTC. It is translated as CASSLSGQGMYGYTF.

This chain uses TRBV19 with TRBJ1-5; D is perhaps TRBD1 (6 bases). The germline V and J ends were trimmed by 6 bases and 4 bases, with 10 bases remaining between them. CDR3 size: 13 residues. Germline CDR1 is LNHDA and CDR2 is SQIVND (reference sequence). In DNA form, the CDR3 reads TGTGCCAGTAGCCTAGGGACAAATCAGCCCCAGCATTTT. It specifies CASSLGTNQPQHF.

The V and J genes are TRBV6-5 and TRBJ1-5; D might be TRBD1 (5 bases). Germline V gene lookup returns CDR1 MNHEY and CDR2 SVGAGI. The V end lost 4 bases, the J end lost 5 bases, and 12 bases lay between the germline ends. CDR3 length equals 14 residues. The CDR3: CASSFGGADQPQHF. The CDR3 nucleotides read TGTGCCAGCAGTTTTGGCGGGGCCGATCAGCCCCAGCATTTT.

This clone turned up a few times. The V and J genes are TRBV11-2 and TRBJ1-5; D is ambiguous. Germline lookup yields CDR1 SGHAT and CDR2 FQNNGV. V dropped 6 bases and J dropped 0 bases, with 12 bases sitting between them. CDR3 length: 15 residues. DNA for the CDR3: TGTGCCAGCAGTTCGCAACCGAGTAGCAATCAGCCCCAGCATTTT. Its translation: CASSSQPSSNQPQHF.

V usage is TRBV6-5 and J usage is TRBJ1-1, with D unclear. This CDR3 has 15 residues. CDR1 MNHEY and CDR2 SVGAGI come from the germline V gene. V dropped 2 bases and J dropped 7 bases, with 17 bases sitting between them. In DNA form, the CDR3 reads TGTGCCAGCAGTTACGGGCAAACGGTGAACGGTGAAGCTTTCTTT. This encodes CASSYGQTVNGEAFF.

The chain uses TRBV21-1 and TRBJ2-4; TRBD2, as called in the table, went unchecked against the DNA. TRBV21-1 is a documented pseudogene. The CDR3 has 18 residues. This CDR3 reads CASSKELAGSLAKNIQYF. CDR3 in DNA: TGTGCCAGCAGCAAAGAACTAGCGGGAAGTCTAGCCAAAAACATTCAGTACTTC.

The rearrangement joins TRBV24-1 to TRBJ2-3, with TRBD1 as a possible D gene (5 bases). In germline, CDR1 is KGHDR, CDR2 SFDVKD. There are 14 residues in the CDR3. V lost 4 bases and J lost 6, with 13 bases in between. CDR3 amino acids: CATSEEWTSDTQYF. CDR3 nucleotides: TGTGCCACCAGTGAGGAGTGGACATCCGATACGCAGTATTTT.

This clone was picked up one time. The V call is TRBV3-1 (or the pseudogene TRBV3-2), the J call TRBJ2-5, with 13 nucleotides matching TRBD2. With 4 bases clipped from V and 5 bases from J, the junction kept 13 bases outside the gene matches. The CDR3 is made up of 18 amino acids. Germline V gives CDR1 LGHDT, CDR2 YNNKEL (reference sequence). The CDR3 nucleotides are TGTGCCAGCAGCCCAAAGGACCCTCGACTAGCGGGGGGTGAGACCCAGTACTTC. It codes for CASSPKDPRLAGGETQYF.

The gene calls are TRBV7-9 and TRBJ2-7; maybe TRBD1 (6 bases). CDR3 length: 14 residues. In germline, CDR1 is SEHNR, CDR2 FQNEAQ (reference sequence). Trimming shortened V by 4 bases and J by 1 base, and 11 bases separated the two germline ends. CDR3: CASSSGTPSYEQYF. In DNA, the CDR3 is TGTGCCAGCAGCTCCGGGACACCGTCCTACGAGCAGTACTTC. Full variable domain (outside the CDR3, taken from reference TRBV7-9 and TRBJ2-7): DTGVSQNPRHKITKRGQNVTFRCDPISEHNRLYWYRQTLGQGPEFLTYFQNEAQLEKSRLLSDRFSAERPKGSFSTLEIQRTEQGDSAMYLCASSSGTPSYEQYFGPGTRLTVT.

J is TRBJ2-1 and V is TRBV5-4; 7 nucleotides agree with TRBD1. Trimming at V came to 2 bases and at J to 3 bases, leaving 5 bases not matched to a gene. Germline lookup yields CDR1 SGHNT and CDR2 YYREEE (reference sequence). The CDR3 has 15 residues. The DNA of the CDR3 is TGTGCCAGCAGCTTTGGGGGACAGTTCTACAATGAGCAGTTCTTC. It translates to CASSFGGQFYNEQFF.

The CDR3 sequence: CASSPGGTENTEAFF. The DNA for the CDR3 is TGTGCCAGCAGCCCGGGGGGGACCGAGAACACTGAAGCTTTCTTT. The chain has TRBV5-4 and TRBJ1-1; a weak D match, TRBD1 (5 bases). The CDR3 extends over 15 amino acids. CDR1 is SGHNT and CDR2 is YYREEE in the germline V gene (reference sequence). The V gene lost 4 bases and the J gene lost 1 base, with 14 bases spanning the gap.

This clone was recorded only once. This chain uses TRBV2 with TRBJ1-2; TRBD1 is a possible D gene (5 bases). The germline V gene encodes CDR1 SNHLY and CDR2 FYNNEI. The CDR3 totals 14 residues. The germline V and J ends were trimmed by 6 bases and 2 bases, with 13 bases remaining between them. The DNA of the CDR3 is TGTGCCAGCAGCGCCCGACGGGGGAACTATGGCTACACCTTC. Amino acid sequence: CASSARRGNYGYTF. Drawing the rest from reference TRBV2 and TRBJ1-2, the complete variable domain is EPEVTQTPSHQVTQMGQEVILRCVPISNHLYFYWYRQILGQKVEFLVSFYNNEISEKSEIFDDQFSVERPDGSNFTLKIRSTKLEDSAMYFCASSARRGNYGYTFGSGTRLTVV.

The V gene is TRBV6-5, the J gene TRBJ2-7, with 8 bases fitting TRBD1. V lost 5 bases, J lost 3 bases, and 9 bases stayed unmatched. The CDR3 has 15 residues. CDR1 is MNHEY, CDR2 SVGAGI, per germline. CDR3: CASSQPVGQDYEQYF. CDR3 nucleotide sequence: TGTGCCAGCAGTCAGCCTGTGGGACAGGACTACGAGCAGTACTTC.

This clone has more than one count but fewer than ten. The chain couples TRBV2 to TRBJ1-6; TRBD1 aligns across 9 bases. Germline CDR1 is SNHLY and CDR2 is FYNNEI. V lost 3 bases to trimming and J lost 7 bases; unmatched junction nucleotides: 1. The CDR3 runs to 14 residues. CDR3 region: CASSDGTGNSPLHF. The CDR3 DNA reads TGTGCCAGCAGTGACGGGACAGGGAATTCACCCCTCCACTTT.